This is a list of T cell receptor beta chains from one sample in a study of shared clonotypes between healthy human individuals. Assay: immunoSEQ multiplex PCR; the TCRdb copy retains only in-frame clones and omits some. The table shows about 530,000 clones, with nearly 80% occurring only once. The sample comprised PBMCs. The receptors derive from a woman aged 40-49 years in good health. Some clones in this sample may be carry-over from other donors' samples. Both conserved end residues are part of each CDR3. The D gene is left open where the match is weak. Clone size appears in some rows only: once, few, many, or a class for an expanded clone.

CDR3 length,clone size,J gene,V gene,D gene,CDR3 DNA,CDR3 protein
16,NA,TRBJ2-7,TRBV5-1,TRBD1,TGCGCCAGCAGCCTCAGCCCGGGACAGATCTCACGCGAGCAGTACTTC,CASSLSPGQISREQYF
16,NA,TRBJ2-7,TRBV7-2,TRBD2,TGTGCCAGCAGCCGCGGGACTAGCGTTTATTCCTACGAGCAGTACTTC,CASSRGTSVYSYEQYF
15,NA,TRBJ2-6,TRBV10-3,NA,TGTGCCATCAGTGAACCGGGTGTGGGGGCCAACGTCCTGACTTTC,CAISEPGVGANVLTF
14,NA,TRBJ1-1,TRBV28,TRBD1,TGTGCCAGCAGTGAGGGACAGGAGAACACTGAAGCTTTCTTT,CASSEGQENTEAFF
14,few,TRBJ1-1,TRBV7-8,NA,TGTGCCAGCAGCTTAGTGCGCGAGAACACTGAAGCTTTCTTT,CASSLVRENTEAFF
14,NA,TRBJ1-2,TRBV5-1,NA,TGCGCCAGCAGCCCCCAGGGCAGTGTCTATGGCTACACCTTC,CASSPQGSVYGYTF
14,NA,TRBJ1-3,TRBV28,NA,TGTGCCAGCAGGGATCGGGGGGCGGGAAACACCATATATTTT,CASRDRGAGNTIYF
14,NA,TRBJ1-3,TRBV30,NA,TGTGCCTGGAGTATTGGGGGAGTTGGAAACACCATATATTTT,CAWSIGGVGNTIYF
13,NA,TRBJ2-7,TRBV7-8,NA,TGTGCCAGCAGCTTCCAGGACCGCTACGAGCAGTACTTC,CASSFQDRYEQYF
15,NA,TRBJ1-1,TRBV21-1,NA,TGTGCCAGCAGCAAAGTCTCAGAGGTGAACACTGAAGCTTTCTTT,CASSKVSEVNTEAFF
16,NA,TRBJ2-3,TRBV27,TRBD1,TGTGCCAGCAGTCCGTCCCCGGGACAGGGGATACATACGCAGTATTTT,CASSPSPGQGIHTQYF
14,NA,TRBJ1-3,TRBV28,NA,TGTGCCAGCAGTTTTACGAGGGGTGGAAACACCATATATTTT,CASSFTRGGNTIYF
13,NA,TRBJ2-1,TRBV21-1,NA,TGTGCCAGCAGCACCGAAGACCAGGATGAGCAGTTCTTC,CASSTEDQDEQFF
14,few,TRBJ1-5,TRBV2,NA,TGTGCCAGCAGCGGACAAACAACAAGTCAGCCCCAGCATTTT,CASSGQTTSQPQHF
16,NA,TRBJ2-7,TRBV9,TRBD2,TGTGCCAGCAGCGAAGACCGGGCTAGCGGGAGAAACGAGCAGTACTTC,CASSEDRASGRNEQYF
16,NA,TRBJ2-1,TRBV5-4,NA,TGTGCCAGCAGCCCACCGAACCCGGGACTCGGAAATGAGCAGTTCTTC,CASSPPNPGLGNEQFF
15,NA,TRBJ2-7,TRBV18,TRBD2,TGTGCCAGCTCACCGGGACTAGCGGGAGGTAAAGAGCAGTACTTC,CASSPGLAGGKEQYF
13,NA,TRBJ1-1,TRBV19,TRBD1,TGTGCCAGTAGCGGACAGGGTGGCACTGAAGCTTTCTTT,CASSGQGGTEAFF
14,many,TRBJ2-3,TRBV30,NA,TGTGCCTGGAGTGACCACGGAGAGGTAGATACGCAGTATTTT,CAWSDHGEVDTQYF
12,NA,TRBJ2-5,TRBV12-5,NA,TGTGCTAGTGGGGGGTCTGGCGAGACCCAGTACTTC,CASGGSGETQYF
12,NA,TRBJ2-1,TRBV18,NA,TGTGCCAGCTCATATAACTGGAATGAGCAGTTCTTC,CASSYNWNEQFF
15,NA,TRBJ2-2,TRBV11-2,NA,TGTGCCAGCAGCTTAGGAGGATTTTACACCGGGGAGCTGTTTTTT,CASSLGGFYTGELFF
16,NA,TRBJ2-4,TRBV5-4,NA,TGTGCCAGCAGCTTGGGGGGTCCCCTAGCCAAAAACATTCAGTACTTC,CASSLGGPLAKNIQYF
17,NA,TRBJ2-7,TRBV5-6,TRBD2,TGTGCCAGCACCCTCAAGCTTGGTGGCGGGAGCTCCTACGAGCAGTACTTC,CASTLKLGGGSSYEQYF
18,NA,TRBJ1-4,TRBV7-8,TRBD1,TGTGCCAGCAGCTTAGATCAAGGGACAGGGGCGCGGGAGGAAAAACTGTTTTTT,CASSLDQGTGAREEKLFF
15,many,TRBJ1-3,TRBV19,NA,TGTGCCAGTAGTATACAGGCGGCTGCTGGAAACACCATATATTTT,CASSIQAAAGNTIYF
14,many,TRBJ2-7,TRBV9,NA,TGTGCCAGCAGCCCTCGGTTCGAGGTTTACGAGCAGTACTTC,CASSPRFEVYEQYF
13,NA,TRBJ2-6,TRBV5-4,NA,TGTGCCAGCAGCTTACCTGGGGCCAACGTCCTGACTTTC,CASSLPGANVLTF
13,NA,TRBJ2-1,TRBV9,NA,TGTGCCAGCAGCGTAGGCCTAGAGGCTGAGCAGTTCTTC,CASSVGLEAEQFF
15,few,TRBJ1-5,TRBV5-1,NA,TGCGCCAGCAGCTTGGGGCAAAGCCCAAATCAGCCCCAGCATTTT,CASSLGQSPNQPQHF
14,once,TRBJ2-3,TRBV6-1,TRBD2,TGTGCCAGTACGGGACTAGCGGACACAGATACGCAGTATTTT,CASTGLADTDTQYF
15,NA,TRBJ1-1,TRBV7-2,TRBD1,TGTGCCAGCAGCCCGCGACAGGGCCAGAACACTGAAGCTTTCTTT,CASSPRQGQNTEAFF
13,NA,TRBJ2-7,TRBV30,NA,TGTGCCTGGAGTGTCGGGCAGGGCTACGAGCAGTACTTC,CAWSVGQGYEQYF
15,NA,TRBJ2-3,TRBV7-8,TRBD2,TGTGCCAGCAGCTCACCTAGCGGGGGCACAGATACGCAGTATTTT,CASSSPSGGTDTQYF
15,NA,TRBJ1-5,TRBV6-1,NA,TGTGCCAGCAGTGAATTTCGGGTGACGGGTCAGCCCCAGCATTTT,CASSEFRVTGQPQHF
17,NA,TRBJ1-5,TRBV7-8,NA,TGTGCCAGCAGCTTAGGGGCAGGTCAGGCGAGCAATCAGCCCCAGCATTTT,CASSLGAGQASNQPQHF
15,NA,TRBJ2-7,TRBV25-1,TRBD2,TGTGCCAGCAGTGAATCTAGCGGGAGCGGGTACGAGCAGTACTTC,CASSESSGSGYEQYF
15,NA,TRBJ2-1,TRBV11-3,TRBD2,TGTGCCAGCAGCAGAAGCGGGAGCTCCTACAATGAGCAGTTCTTC,CASSRSGSSYNEQFF
15,few,TRBJ1-2,TRBV10-2,NA,TGCGCCAGCAGTGAAGGTCGGGGGAGGTATAGTGGCTACACCTTC,CASSEGRGRYSGYTF
15,NA,TRBJ2-3,TRBV7-2,NA,TGTGCCAGCAGCCCCGTTTCTAGTGTCACAGATACGCAGTATTTT,CASSPVSSVTDTQYF
12,NA,TRBJ1-2,TRBV10-3,NA,TGTGCCATCAACCCCAGGGCGGGCGGCTACACCTTC,CAINPRAGGYTF
14,NA,TRBJ2-3,TRBV7-9,TRBD2,TGTGCCAGCAGCCTGACTAGCGATGGAGATACGCAGTATTTT,CASSLTSDGDTQYF
12,NA,TRBJ2-7,TRBV21-1,NA,TGTGCCAGCAGCAAAATGAGTTACGAGCAGTACTTC,CASSKMSYEQYF
14,NA,TRBJ1-5,TRBV18,TRBD1,TGTGCCAGCTCAACAGGGGGCGTCAATCAGCCCCAGCATTTT,CASSTGGVNQPQHF
13,NA,TRBJ1-2,TRBV7-8,NA,TGTGCCAGCAGCCTACATGGAAACTATGGCTACACCTTC,CASSLHGNYGYTF
13,NA,TRBJ1-1,TRBV25-1,NA,TGTGCCAGCAGTGAAGGGCAGAACACTGAAGCTTTCTTT,CASSEGQNTEAFF
17,NA,TRBJ1-3,TRBV6-1,NA,TGTGCCAGCAGTGCGTACAGGGCAGTTTATTCCGGAAACACCATATATTTT,CASSAYRAVYSGNTIYF
17,NA,TRBJ2-3,TRBV4-1,TRBD2,TGCGCCAGCAGCCCTTTAGCGGGAGCCCCCCCCACAGATACGCAGTATTTT,CASSPLAGAPPTDTQYF
16,NA,TRBJ2-6,TRBV7-2,NA,TGTGCCAGCAGCCCCCGCCTAGGGCGCGGGGCCAACGTCCTGACTTTC,CASSPRLGRGANVLTF
15,NA,TRBJ2-1,TRBV7-3,TRBD2,TGTGCCAGCAGCCCCCGACTAGCGGACTACAATGAGCAGTTCTTC,CASSPRLADYNEQFF
16,NA,TRBJ2-7,TRBV5-1,TRBD1,TGCGCCAGCAGCTTGGCCTTAGGACAGGGGTTCTACGAGCAGTACTTC,CASSLALGQGFYEQYF
14,NA,TRBJ2-7,TRBV2,NA,TGTGCCAGCACCCCCCTGGGGGCGTCGGACGAGCAGTACTTC,CASTPLGASDEQYF